Detailed here is one T cell receptor (beta chain). Under the authors' procedure: Estimation of nucleated cell counts was performed using reference gene primer amplification. Produced via immunoSEQ multiplex PCR; TCRdb's table is partial and in-frame only. V, J and clone size were drawn from that table, and D and trimming were deduced from the DNA. In the table there are some 50,000 clones, 75% to 90% of which are singletons. The sample belongs to a study of blood T cell repertoires in COVID-19. Study details: PBMCs, B-cell-depleted T cells, or T cells were the source of the cDNA or gDNA that made up the material.

Patients of the Seattle cohort, enrolled during active infection, were followed longitudinally. CDR3 length equals 16 residues. CDR1 is MDHEN and CDR2 is SYDVKM in the germline V gene. Trimming stripped 7 bases from V and 0 bases from J, with 16 bases between. The chain couples TRBV28 to TRBJ2-1; tentative D call: TRBD1 (5 bases). The material sequenced was peripheral blood. The TCR was taken from an elderly woman with COVID-19, enrolled during active disease. The CDR3 is CASTRFGAGSYNEQFF. The CDR3 DNA reads TGTGCCAGCACCCGTTTTGGGGCCGGCTCCTACAATGAGCAGTTCTTC. The full variable domain, with the rest looked up from reference TRBV28 and TRBJ2-1, is DVKVTQSSRYLVKRTGEKVFLECVQDMDHENMFWYRQDPGLGLRLIYFSYDVKMKEKGDIPEGYSVSREKKERFSLILESASTNQTSMYLCASTRFGAGSYNEQFFGPGTRLTVL.